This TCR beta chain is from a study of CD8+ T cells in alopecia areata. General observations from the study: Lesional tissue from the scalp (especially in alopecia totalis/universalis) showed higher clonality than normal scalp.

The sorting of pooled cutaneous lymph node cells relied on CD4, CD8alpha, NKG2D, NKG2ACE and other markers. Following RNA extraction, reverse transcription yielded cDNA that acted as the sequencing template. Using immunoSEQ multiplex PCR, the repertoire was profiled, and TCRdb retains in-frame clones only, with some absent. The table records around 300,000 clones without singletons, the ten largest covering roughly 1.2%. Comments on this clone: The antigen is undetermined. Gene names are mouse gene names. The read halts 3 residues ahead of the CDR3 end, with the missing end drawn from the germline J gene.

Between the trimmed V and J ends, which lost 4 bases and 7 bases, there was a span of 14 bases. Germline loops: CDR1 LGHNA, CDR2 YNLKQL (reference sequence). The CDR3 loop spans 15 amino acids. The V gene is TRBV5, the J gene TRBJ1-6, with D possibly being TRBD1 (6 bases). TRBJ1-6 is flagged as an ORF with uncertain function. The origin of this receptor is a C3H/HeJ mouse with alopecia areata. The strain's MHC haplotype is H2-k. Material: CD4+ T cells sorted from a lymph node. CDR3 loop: CASSPRQGWNSPLYF. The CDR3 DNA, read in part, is TGTGCCAGCAGCCCTCGGCAGGGGTGGAATTCGCCC.